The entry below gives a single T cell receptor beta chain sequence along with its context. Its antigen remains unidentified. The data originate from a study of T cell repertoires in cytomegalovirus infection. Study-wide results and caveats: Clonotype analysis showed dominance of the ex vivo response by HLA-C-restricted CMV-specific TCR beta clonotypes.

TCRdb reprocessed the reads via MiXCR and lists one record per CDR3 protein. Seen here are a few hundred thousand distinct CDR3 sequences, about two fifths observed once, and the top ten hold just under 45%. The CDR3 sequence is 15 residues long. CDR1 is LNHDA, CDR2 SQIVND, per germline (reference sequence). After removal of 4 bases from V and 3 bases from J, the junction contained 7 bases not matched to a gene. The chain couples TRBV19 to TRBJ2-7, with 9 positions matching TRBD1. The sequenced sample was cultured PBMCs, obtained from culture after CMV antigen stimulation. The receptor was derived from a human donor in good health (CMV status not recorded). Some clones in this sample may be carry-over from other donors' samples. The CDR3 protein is CASSTQTGGLYEQYF. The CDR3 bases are TGTGCCAGTAGTACACAGACAGGGGGACTCTACGAGCAGTACTTC.